Each of the 24 T cell receptor beta chains below was sequenced from the same sample in a study of Ad26.COV2.S vaccination and SARS-CoV-2 variants. The treatment was: over 15 received Ad26.COV2.S at low or high dose, single or two shots; several received placebo; per-sample allocation not given. Sampling took place 63 days after the first vaccine or placebo injection. Sequenced by immunoSEQ multiplex PCR; TCRdb stores in-frame clones only, minus some. The data contain around 340,000 clones, around nine tenths of them singletons. The material sequenced was peripheral blood, taken in a trial of Ad26.COV2.S vaccine versus placebo. Source of these receptors: a person between 18 and 65 years old who received the Ad26.COV2.S COVID-19 vaccine or a placebo.

This clone was seen only a few times. The chain carries TRBV6-7 and TRBJ1-2; TRBD1 aligns across 7 bases. TRBV6-7 is reported as an ORF; its role is uncertain. Germline trimming cut 0 bases from V and 4 bases from J; bases unmatched to any gene: 8. The CDR3 covers 16 residues. The CDR3 sequence is CASSYSVGGEGYGYTF. The DNA for the CDR3 is TGTGCCAGCAGTTACTCGGTAGGGGGCGAGGGCTATGGCTACACCTTC.

The chain is built from TRBV6-5 and TRBJ1-3, with 8 bases lining up with TRBD1. V shed 0 bases, J shed 3 bases, and the junction held 1 base outside the gene matches. Germline assignment: CDR1 MNHEY and CDR2 SVGAGI. This CDR3 contains 15 residues. This CDR3 is CASSYSDRGGNTIYF. In DNA form, the CDR3 reads TGTGCCAGCAGTTACTCCGACAGGGGTGGAAACACCATATATTTT.

The V call is TRBV4-1, the J call TRBJ1-1; no clear D. This CDR3 comprises 14 residues. Looked up from germline, CDR1 is MGHRA and CDR2 is YSYEKL. V lost 4 bases to trimming and J lost 4 bases, with 13 bases between them. The CDR3, as DNA: TGCGCCAGCAGCCCACCGTGGGAGTCCACTGAAGCTTTCTTT. Its translation: CASSPPWESTEAFF.

The chain recombines TRBV28 with TRBJ2-3; 8 bases line up with TRBD2. The CDR3 is 14 residues long. CDR1 MDHEN and CDR2 SYDVKM come from the germline V gene. V lost 6 bases and J lost 4; bases outside the gene matches: 6. CDR3 amino acids: CASRPGGEPDTQYF. The CDR3 nucleotides are TGTGCCAGCAGACCGGGGGGGGAACCAGATACGCAGTATTTT.

This chain links TRBV3-1 (or the pseudogene TRBV3-2) with TRBJ1-5, with TRBD1 matching over 12 bases. From germline, CDR1 is LGHDT and CDR2 YNNKEL (reference sequence). The CDR3 spans 20 residues. Germline trimming cut 2 bases from V and 4 bases from J; bases unmatched to any gene: 15. In nucleotides, the CDR3 is TGTGCCAGCAGCCAACCCGACGGGGACAGGGGGCATGGGATGAATCAGCCCCAGCATTTT. Its protein is CASSQPDGDRGHGMNQPQHF.

This chain uses TRBV2 with TRBJ2-5; 7 positions match TRBD1. Germline lookup yields CDR1 SNHLY and CDR2 FYNNEI. J was trimmed by 5 bases and V by 5 bases; bases with no gene match: 11. The CDR3 has 15 amino acids. The CDR3 region is CASSSDRVARETQYF. CDR3 DNA: TGTGCCAGCAGTTCCGACAGGGTAGCTAGGGAGACCCAGTACTTC.

A single count supports this clone. The rearrangement uses TRBV4-2 and TRBJ1-3; no clear D. Per germline, CDR1 LGHNA and CDR2 YNFKEQ. V was clipped by 0 bases and J by 4 bases, with 4 bases between them. The CDR3 length is 13 residues. The CDR3 region is CASSQEQGNTIYF. CDR3 in DNA: TGTGCCAGCAGCCAAGAGCAGGGAAACACCATATATTTT.

This chain joins TRBV20-1 and TRBJ1-5; D not resolved. The V end was cut by 3 bases, the J end by 0 bases, with 12 bases between. There are 15 residues in the CDR3. The germline V gene encodes CDR1 DFQATT and CDR2 SNEGSKA (reference sequence). The CDR3 protein is CSASPVGSSNQPQHF. The DNA for the CDR3 is TGCAGTGCTAGTCCTGTGGGGTCTAGCAATCAGCCCCAGCATTTT.

The rearrangement joins TRBV28 to TRBJ1-1; D is undetermined. V lost 2 bases and J 2 bases, leaving 12 bases between the germline ends. Germline V CDR1 and CDR2: MDHEN, SYDVKM. This CDR3 is built from 15 residues. CDR3 amino acids: CASSLNLGSNTEAFF. As DNA, the CDR3 is TGTGCCAGCAGTTTAAACTTAGGCTCTAACACTGAAGCTTTCTTT.

This sequence joins TRBV5-1 and TRBJ2-5; 9 bases are shared with TRBD1. This CDR3 spans 15 amino acids. Germline-derived CDR1 and CDR2 are SGHRS and YFSETQ. V dropped 3 bases and J dropped 6; count of bases not matched to a gene: 9. CDR3 protein: CASSSVETGGQTQYF. The CDR3, as DNA: TGCGCCAGCAGCTCGGTCGAGACAGGGGGGCAGACCCAGTACTTC.

The rearrangement joins TRBV19 to TRBJ1-5; TRBD1 is a possible D gene (6 bases). CDR1 is LNHDA, CDR2 SQIVND, per germline (reference sequence). The germline V and J ends were trimmed by 1 base and 1 base, with 14 bases remaining between them. The CDR3 totals 17 residues. The CDR3 is CASSIGGGSVSNQPQHF. The CDR3 nucleotides are TGTGCCAGTAGTATAGGAGGGGGTTCTGTAAGCAATCAGCCCCAGCATTTT.

The chain joins TRBV6-5 to TRBJ2-1; unclear D gene. The CDR3 is 11 amino acids. Looked up from germline, CDR1 is MNHEY and CDR2 is SVGAGI. Between the trimmed V and J ends, which lost 5 bases and 5 bases, there was a span of 4 bases. The CDR3 sequence is CASSRDNEQFF. The CDR3 DNA sequence: TGTGCCAGCAGTCGGGACAATGAGCAGTTCTTC.

The V and J genes are TRBV2 and TRBJ2-5; 8 bases match TRBD1. Trimming took 4 bases from V and 4 from J; bases not matched to a gene: 8. Per the germline V gene, CDR1 is SNHLY and CDR2 is FYNNEI. This CDR3 spans 15 amino acids. The CDR3 reads CASSGRQGSRETQYF. The DNA of the CDR3 is TGTGCCAGCAGTGGTCGACAGGGGAGTAGAGAGACCCAGTACTTC. The complete variable domain, with remaining parts taken from reference TRBV2 and TRBJ2-5, reads EPEVTQTPSHQVTQMGQEVILRCVPISNHLYFYWYRQILGQKVEFLVSFYNNEISEKSEIFDDQFSVERPDGSNFTLKIRSTKLEDSAMYFCASSGRQGSRETQYFGPGTRLLVL.

The CDR3 loop reads CASSSPGRQIQFF. The CDR3 DNA follows: TGTGCCAGTAGCTCCCCGGGGCGACAGATCCAGTTCTTC. V is TRBV19 and J is TRBJ2-1; D assignment may be TRBD1 or TRBD2 (5 bases each). This CDR3 contains 13 residues. V gave up 6 bases and J gave up 13 bases, with 19 bases separating them. Germline values: CDR1 LNHDA, CDR2 SQIVND (reference sequence).

This clone has a single count. V gene TRBV19 combines with J gene TRBJ2-6; 8 bases align to TRBD2. Germline loops: CDR1 LNHDA, CDR2 SQIVND (reference sequence). Losses at the gene ends were 4 bases for V and 0 bases for J; bases not matched to a gene: 8. CDR3 length: 18 residues. CDR3 protein: CASSNRGGRSSGANVLTF. In DNA, the CDR3 is TGTGCCAGTAGTAACCGGGGGGGAAGAAGCTCTGGGGCCAACGTCCTGACTTTC. Filled out from reference TRBV19 and TRBJ2-6, the complete variable domain reads DGGITQSPKYLFRKEGQNVTLSCEQNLNHDAMYWYRQDPGQGLRLIYYSQIVNDFQKGDIAEGYSVSREKKESFPLTVTSAQKNPTAFYLCASSNRGGRSSGANVLTFGAGSRLTVL.

V and J are TRBV7-9 and TRBJ2-3; 7 bases fit TRBD2. With 1 base clipped from V and 4 bases from J, the junction kept 5 bases outside the gene matches. The CDR3 sequence is 15 residues long. Germline lookup yields CDR1 SEHNR and CDR2 FQNEAQ (reference sequence). CDR3 region: CASSLGGSSADTQYF. CDR3 nucleotide sequence: TGTGCCAGCAGCTTAGGCGGGAGTAGCGCAGATACGCAGTATTTT.

This clone was found a few times. CDR3: CASSEAGGYGYTF. The CDR3 coding sequence is TGTGCCAGCAGTGAAGCGGGGGGATACGGCTACACCTTC. This chain uses TRBV2 with TRBJ1-2; maybe TRBD1 (5 bases). This CDR3 contains 13 residues. V dropped 0 bases and J dropped 8 bases, with 10 bases sitting between them. Germline-derived CDR1 and CDR2 are SNHLY and FYNNEI.

The chain carries TRBV6-2 or TRBV6-3 and TRBJ1-2; no definite D call. Germline lookup yields CDR1 MNHEY and CDR2 SVGEGT. With 0 bases removed from V and 3 bases from J, the gap between germline ends came to 17 bases. The CDR3 totals 17 residues. The CDR3 region is CASSYSGYEFPHYGYTF. The CDR3 coding sequence is TGTGCCAGCAGTTACTCGGGGTATGAATTCCCACACTATGGCTACACCTTC.

This chain uses TRBV6-2 or TRBV6-3 with TRBJ2-3, with 9 positions matching TRBD1. With V trimmed by 6 bases and J by 0 bases, 7 bases remained unmatched. The CDR3 spans 16 residues. Germline assignment: CDR1 MNHEY and CDR2 SVGEGT. CDR3 protein: CASSRDRVISTDTQYF. In nucleotides, the CDR3 is TGTGCCAGCAGCCGGGACAGGGTAATTAGCACAGATACGCAGTATTTT.

This rearrangement joins TRBV2 to TRBJ1-2, with D perhaps TRBD1 (5 bases). The CDR3 extends over 14 amino acids. Per germline, CDR1 SNHLY and CDR2 FYNNEI. Trimming took off 10 bases at V and 4 bases at J, with 19 bases between the two ends. The CDR3: CATQPTGTSYGYTF. The CDR3 DNA follows: TGTGCCACCCAACCTACCGGGACCTCCTATGGCTACACCTTC.

This chain links TRBV30 with TRBJ2-2; possible D gene TRBD2, 6 bases. Trimming shortened V by 2 bases and J by 1 base, and 8 bases separated the two germline ends. CDR3 length: 14 amino acids. The germline V gene encodes CDR1 GTSNPN and CDR2 SVGIG (reference sequence). The CDR3 DNA follows: TGTGCCTGGAGTTCGGGGGTGAACACCGGGGAGCTGTTTTTT. It translates to CAWSSGVNTGELFF.

The V and J genes are TRBV12-3 or TRBV12-4 and TRBJ1-2, with D maybe TRBD1 (5 bases). The CDR3 runs 12 residues. The ends were cut back, 3 bases at V and 7 bases at J, with 9 bases in the middle. The CDR3: CASSLGTLGYTF. In nucleotides, the CDR3 is TGTGCCAGCAGTTTGGGGACCCTTGGCTACACCTTC.

The chain employs TRBV13 and TRBJ1-2; no reliable D call. Germline lookup yields CDR1 PRHDT and CDR2 FYEKMQ (reference sequence). V was shortened by 0 bases and J by 8 bases, with 7 bases between the two germline ends. This CDR3 is built from 12 residues. CDR3 DNA: TGTGCCAGCAGCTTAGGGTGGAAGGGCTACACCTTC. Protein sequence: CASSLGWKGYTF. Supplemented by reference TRBV13 and TRBJ1-2, the full variable domain reads AAGVIQSPRHLIKEKRETATLKCYPIPRHDTVYWYQQGPGQDPQFLISFYEKMQSDKGSIPDRFSAQQFSDYHSELNMSSLELGDSALYFCASSLGWKGYTFGSGTRLTVV.

The V call is TRBV30, the J call TRBJ2-3, with D hard to call. Trimming took 2 bases from V and 1 from J, leaving 10 bases between them. Germline V gene sequence: CDR1 GTSNPN, CDR2 SVGIG (reference sequence). CDR3 length: 14 amino acids. The CDR3 region is CAWSPGGRTDTQYF. CDR3 in DNA: TGTGCCTGGAGTCCGGGCGGACGCACAGATACGCAGTATTTT.